This TCR beta chain is drawn from a study of cytomegalovirus exposure and HLA in healthy donors. Overall study results and limits: Some V segments could not be told apart, so they were left out, TRBV6-2 and TRBV6-3 among them. A later analysis found that most CMV-associated TCR beta chains appeared HLA-restricted.

Concerning this clone itself: Its target is not known.

Primers: 60 Vbeta forward and 13 Jbeta reverse. Using immunoSEQ multiplex PCR, the repertoire was profiled, and TCRdb retains in-frame clones only, with some absent. The repertoire holds approximately 90,000 clones, 7.5% to 8.5% seen once, with 2% to 2.5% in the top ten. V shed 3 bases and J 9 bases; nucleotides not matched to a gene: 6. This CDR3 is 14 amino acids long. Germline V lookup: CDR1 MDHEN, CDR2 SYDVKM. There were likely unrecorded immune exposures, though donors were nominally healthy when sampled. The V call is TRBV28, the J call TRBJ1-2; 11 bases are shared with TRBD1. Sequencing input: PBMCs. The TCR comes from a man between 45 and 60 years old in good health and CMV-seronegative. DNA for the CDR3: TGTGCCAGCAGTTTGCCCGGGACAGGGGGACGCTACACCTTC. Its translation: CASSLPGTGGRYTF.